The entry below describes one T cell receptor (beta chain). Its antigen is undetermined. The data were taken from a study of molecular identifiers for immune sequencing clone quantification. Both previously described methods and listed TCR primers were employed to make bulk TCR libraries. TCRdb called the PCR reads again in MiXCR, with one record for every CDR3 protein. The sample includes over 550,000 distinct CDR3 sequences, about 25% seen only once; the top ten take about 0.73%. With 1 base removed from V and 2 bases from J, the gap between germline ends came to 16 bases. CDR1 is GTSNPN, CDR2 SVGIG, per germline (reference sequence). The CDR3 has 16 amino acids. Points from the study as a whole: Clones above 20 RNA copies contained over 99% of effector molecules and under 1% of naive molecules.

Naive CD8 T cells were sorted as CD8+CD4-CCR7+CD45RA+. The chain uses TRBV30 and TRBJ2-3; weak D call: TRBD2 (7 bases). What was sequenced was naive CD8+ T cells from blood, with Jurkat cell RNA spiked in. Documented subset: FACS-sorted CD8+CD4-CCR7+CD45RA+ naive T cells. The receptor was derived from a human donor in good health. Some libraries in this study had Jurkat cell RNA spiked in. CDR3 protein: CAWSEEGGGITDTQYF. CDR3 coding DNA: TGTGCCTGGAGTGAGGAGGGAGGGGGAATCACAGATACGCAGTATTTT.